These 19 T cell receptor beta chains were all obtained from the same sample, sequenced in a study of cytomegalovirus exposure and HLA in healthy donors. PCR involved 60 Vbeta and 13 Jbeta primers. Sequenced by immunoSEQ multiplex PCR; TCRdb stores in-frame clones only, minus some. The sample shows around 100,000 clones, 76% of them seen only once. Material for sequencing was PBMCs. Receptors were obtained from a man in his forties in good health and CMV-seronegative.

This clone occurred a few times. This chain joins TRBV28 and TRBJ1-2; 7 bases match TRBD1. With 5 bases clipped from V and 2 bases from J, the junction kept 8 bases outside the gene matches. CDR1 is MDHEN and CDR2 is SYDVKM in the germline V gene. The CDR3 is 15 residues long. Here the CDR3 DNA reads TGTGCCAGCAGTGAAGGAGGGGGCAGAAACTATGGCTACACCTTC. Translated, it gives CASSEGGGRNYGYTF.

The V and J genes are TRBV2 and TRBJ1-1; the D gene is possibly TRBD1 (6 bases). Germline CDR1 reads SNHLY; CDR2 reads FYNNEI. Trimming stripped 4 bases from V and 4 bases from J, with 16 bases between. This CDR3 is built from 15 residues. CDR3 in DNA: TGTGCCAGCAGTGCCCCGGGAAGGGGGGGCACTGAAGCTTTCTTT. This sequence encodes CASSAPGRGGTEAFF.

The chain is built from TRBV2 and TRBJ2-7; 9 nucleotides align to TRBD1. There are 15 residues in the CDR3. The V gene's germline CDR1 is SNHLY and CDR2 FYNNEI. Losses at the gene ends were 3 bases for V and 2 bases for J; bases not matched to a gene: 5. The CDR3 spells CASSDGTGSPYEQYV. The CDR3 nucleotides are TGTGCCAGCAGTGATGGGACAGGGTCCCCCTACGAGCAGTACGTC.

The chain joins TRBV15 to TRBJ1-4; TRBD1 aligns across 7 bases. The J segment lost 6 bases and the V segment lost 3 bases, leaving 4 bases of the junction unmatched. Germline CDR1 is LNHNV and CDR2 is YYDKDF (reference sequence). The CDR3 loop spans 14 amino acids. This CDR3 reads CATSSDRVYEKLFF. As DNA, the CDR3 is TGTGCCACCAGCAGTGACAGGGTTTATGAAAAACTGTTTTTT. Variable domain in full (rest from reference TRBV15 and TRBJ1-4): DAMVIQNPRYQVTQFGKPVTLSCSQTLNHNVMYWYQQKSSQAPKLLFHYYDKDFNNEADTPDNFQSRRPNTSFCFLDIRSPGLGDTAMYLCATSSDRVYEKLFFGSGTQLSVL.

The chain employs TRBV18 and TRBJ2-5; D not resolved. The end of the DNA fits TRBJ2-7 better, so the J call may be wrong. The CDR3 runs to 14 residues. Germline V gene sequence: CDR1 KGHSH, CDR2 LQKENI. CDR3 in DNA: TGTGCCAGCTCACCACTCGACACCACCTACGAGCAGTACTTC. This encodes CASSPLDTTYEQYF.

CDR3 loop: CASSPPGDEKLFF. Written as DNA, the CDR3 is TGTGCCAGCTCACCACCCGGGGATGAAAAACTGTTTTTT. V is TRBV18 and J is TRBJ1-4; no clear D. The CDR3 is 13 amino acids. The V and J ends lost 0 bases and 6 bases respectively, with 5 bases between them. Germline loops: CDR1 KGHSH, CDR2 LQKENI.

V and J are TRBV4-2 and TRBJ1-4, with 10 nucleotides matching TRBD1. Germline V gives CDR1 LGHNA, CDR2 YNFKEQ. This CDR3 has 19 amino acids. V lost 0 bases, J lost 0 bases, and 7 bases stayed unmatched. In DNA form, the CDR3 reads TGTGCCAGCAGCCAAGATAGGCGGACAGGGGGTTCAACTAATGAAAAACTGTTTTTT. As protein: CASSQDRRTGGSTNEKLFF.

This clone was counted many times. The chain employs TRBV15 and TRBJ1-4; possible D gene TRBD1, 5 bases. Germline V gene sequence: CDR1 LNHNV, CDR2 YYDKDF (reference sequence). Trimming removed 9 bases from V and 7 bases from J, with 15 bases in between. The CDR3 is made up of 13 amino acids. The DNA for the CDR3 is TGTGCCACGAAGGGCAGGGATGGTGAAAAACTGTTTTTT. Amino acids: CATKGRDGEKLFF.

The CDR3 loop is CASSQGTATMGGYTF. CDR3 coding DNA: TGCGCCAGCAGCCAAGGGACAGCCACTATGGGAGGCTACACCTTC. This chain connects TRBV5-1 to TRBJ1-2; 7 bases are a match to TRBD1. CDR1 is SGHRS and CDR2 is YFSETQ in the germline V gene. The CDR3 is 15 amino acids. Trimming at V came to 4 bases and at J to 8 bases, leaving 14 bases not matched to a gene.

J is TRBJ1-1 and V is TRBV19, with a possible D match to TRBD1 (5 bases). V lost 3 bases and J lost 7, with 15 bases in between. In germline, CDR1 is LNHDA, CDR2 SQIVND (reference sequence). The CDR3 spans 14 residues. The CDR3 here is CASSMVQEGCEAFF. The CDR3, as DNA: TGTGCCAGTAGTATGGTACAGGAAGGGTGTGAAGCTTTCTTT.

This sequence joins TRBV5-1 and TRBJ1-2; 12 nucleotides align to TRBD1. This CDR3 has 13 amino acids. Germline CDR1 is SGHRS and CDR2 is YFSETQ. V shed 5 bases, J shed 6 bases, and the junction held 2 bases outside the gene matches. The CDR3 nucleotides read TGCGCCAGCAGAGGGACAGGGGGCGATGGCTACACCTTC. It specifies CASRGTGGDGYTF.

The chain recombines TRBV6-5 with TRBJ1-6; no clear D gene. There are 13 residues in the CDR3. The V gene lost 7 bases and the J gene lost 10 bases, with 14 bases spanning the gap. Germline CDR1 and CDR2: MNHEY and SVGAGI. CDR3 sequence (DNA): TGTGCCAGCACCTCGGAGGACGGCTCACCCCTCCACTTT. Amino acids: CASTSEDGSPLHF.

The chain links TRBV27 to TRBJ2-3, with 7 positions matching TRBD2. The CDR3 runs 16 residues. The germline CDR1 and CDR2 sequences are MNHEY and SMNVEV (reference sequence). The V segment lost 6 bases and the J segment 2 bases; nucleotides outside the gene matches: 11. The CDR3 DNA reads TGTGCCAGCAGGAGCCTCCTAGCGGCCATCACAGATACGCAGTATTTT. Translation gives CASRSLLAAITDTQYF.

J is TRBJ1-4 and V is TRBV16; D may be TRBD1 (5 bases). V shed 4 bases and J shed 0 bases, with 15 bases lying between them. From germline, CDR1 is KGHSY and CDR2 FQNENV. The CDR3 runs to 17 residues. This CDR3 is CASSRDRLVATNEKLFF. CDR3 DNA sequence: TGTGCCAGCAGCCGTGACAGATTAGTTGCAACTAATGAAAAACTGTTTTTT.

This chain links TRBV29-1 with TRBJ1-5, with TRBD1 matching 7 bases. The CDR3 is 14 residues long. CDR1 SQVTM and CDR2 ANQGSEA come from the germline V gene. J lost 0 bases, V lost 6 bases, and 5 bases had no gene match. CDR3 loop: CSVTEGASNQPQHF. The CDR3 DNA reads as TGCAGCGTGACTGAGGGGGCTAGCAATCAGCCCCAGCATTTT.

Here the CDR3 reads CASSPRSRDSSGNTIYF. The CDR3 nucleotides read TGTGCCAGCTCACCACGATCAAGGGACAGTTCTGGAAACACCATATATTTT. This rearrangement joins TRBV18 to TRBJ1-3, with 7 bases identical to TRBD1. V was pared by 1 base and J by 1 base, with 7 bases of the junction left unmatched. The CDR3 runs 17 residues. The germline gives CDR1 KGHSH, CDR2 LQKENI.

The chain uses TRBV5-6 and TRBJ2-5; D remains unclear. The J call is in doubt because the DNA end fits TRBJ2-7 better. The CDR3 contains 14 residues. In germline, CDR1 is SGHDT, CDR2 YYEEEE. CDR3 sequence: CASSLERVTYEQYF. Here the CDR3 DNA reads TGTGCCAGCAGCTTGGAGAGAGTAACCTACGAGCAGTACTTC.

J is TRBJ2-5 and V is TRBV6-5, with 10 bases lining up with TRBD2. CDR3 length equals 14 residues. CDR1 and CDR2 from the germline V gene are MNHEY and SVGAGI. Trimming cost V 11 bases and J 5 bases; bases outside gene matches: 11. In DNA form, the CDR3 reads TGTGCCGTGGCTAGCGGGGGCCTGGGGGAGACCCAGTACTTC. Its protein is CAVASGGLGETQYF.

The chain carries TRBV10-3 and TRBJ2-2; 9 positions match TRBD1. Germline CDR1 ENHRY, CDR2 SYGVKD. There are 15 residues in the CDR3. Germline trimming cut 6 bases from V and 5 bases from J; bases unmatched to any gene: 7. The CDR3 bases are TGTGCCATCAGACAGGGGGCTATGCCTACCGGGGAGCTGTTTTTT. Its protein product is CAIRQGAMPTGELFF.